The clone carrying this TCR beta chain was detected once. Noted treatment: around 19 received Ad26.COV2.S at low or high dose, single or two shots; about 5 received placebo; per-sample allocation not given. Day 63 after the first vaccine or placebo injection was the time point for sampling. The CDR3 length is 19 residues. V was trimmed by 3 bases and J by 0 bases, leaving 22 bases between them. CDR1 is SGHRS, CDR2 YFSETQ, per germline. This entry comes from a study of Ad26.COV2.S vaccination and SARS-CoV-2 variants. Some clones are missing from TCRdb's copy, which holds only in-frame ones; the method was immunoSEQ multiplex PCR. Of about 250,000 clones detected, about 90% appear once; the ten largest clones hold more than 2.5%.

This TCR was recovered from a person between 18 and 59 years old who received the Ad26.COV2.S COVID-19 vaccine or a placebo. The rearrangement uses TRBV5-1 and TRBJ2-1; D is possibly TRBD1 (5 bases). The sample was peripheral blood, taken in a trial of Ad26.COV2.S vaccine versus placebo. DNA of the CDR3: TGCGCCAGCAGCTGGAAGGGGCTGGTCGGCTTCAGCTCCTACAATGAGCAGTTCTTC. This codes for CASSWKGLVGFSSYNEQFF.